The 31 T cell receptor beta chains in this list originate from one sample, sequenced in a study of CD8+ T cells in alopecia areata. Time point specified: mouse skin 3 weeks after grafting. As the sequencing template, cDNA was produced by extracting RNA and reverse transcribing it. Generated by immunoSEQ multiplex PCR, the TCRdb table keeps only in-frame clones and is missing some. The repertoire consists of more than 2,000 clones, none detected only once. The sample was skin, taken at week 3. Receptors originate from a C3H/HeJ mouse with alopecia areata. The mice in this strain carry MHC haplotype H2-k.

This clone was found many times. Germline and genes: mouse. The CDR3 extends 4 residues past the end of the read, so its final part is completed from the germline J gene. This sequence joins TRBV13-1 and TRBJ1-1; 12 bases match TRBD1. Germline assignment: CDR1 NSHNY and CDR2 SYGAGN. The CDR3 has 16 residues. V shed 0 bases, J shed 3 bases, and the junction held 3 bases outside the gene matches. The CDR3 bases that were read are TGTGCCAGCAGTGATGTGGGACAGGGGGCTGACACA. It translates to CASSDVGQGADT. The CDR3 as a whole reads CASSDVGQGADTEVFF.

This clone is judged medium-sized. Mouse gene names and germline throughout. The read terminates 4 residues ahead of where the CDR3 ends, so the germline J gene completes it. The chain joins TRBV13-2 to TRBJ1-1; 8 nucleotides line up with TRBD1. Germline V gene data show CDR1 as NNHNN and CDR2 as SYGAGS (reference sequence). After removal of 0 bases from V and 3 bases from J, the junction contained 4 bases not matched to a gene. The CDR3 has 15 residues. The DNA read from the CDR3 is TGTGCCAGCGGTGATGCTGGACAGGGTTACACA. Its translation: CASGDAGQGYT. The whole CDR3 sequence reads CASGDAGQGYTEVFF.

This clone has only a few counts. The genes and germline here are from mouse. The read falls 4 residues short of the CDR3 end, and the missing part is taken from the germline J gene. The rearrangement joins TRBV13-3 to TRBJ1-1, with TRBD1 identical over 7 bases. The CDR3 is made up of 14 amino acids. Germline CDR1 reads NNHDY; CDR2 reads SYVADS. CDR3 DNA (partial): TGTGCCAGCAGTGATAGGAGGGGGCGAACA. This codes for CASSDRRGRT. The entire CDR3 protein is CASSDRRGRTEVFF.

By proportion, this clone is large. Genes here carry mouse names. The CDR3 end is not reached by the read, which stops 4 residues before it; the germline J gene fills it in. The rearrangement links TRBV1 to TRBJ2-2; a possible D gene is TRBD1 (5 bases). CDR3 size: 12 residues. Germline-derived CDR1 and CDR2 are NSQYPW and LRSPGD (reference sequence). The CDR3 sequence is CTCSARVGQLYF. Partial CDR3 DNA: TGCACCTGCAGTGCCAGGGTCGGG.

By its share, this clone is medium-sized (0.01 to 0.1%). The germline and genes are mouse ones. The sequenced CDR3 bases are TGTGCCAGCAGTATAAACAGGGGCACCGGG. Residues: CASSINRGTG. The entire CDR3 sequence reads CASSINRGTGQLYF. This chain connects TRBV19 to TRBJ2-2; 7 positions match TRBD1. From the germline J gene comes the end of the CDR3, since the read stops 4 residues before it. J gave up 4 bases and V 1 base, and 1 base lay outside the gene matches. CDR1 is FNHDT and CDR2 is SITEND in the germline V gene (reference sequence). The CDR3 has 14 residues.

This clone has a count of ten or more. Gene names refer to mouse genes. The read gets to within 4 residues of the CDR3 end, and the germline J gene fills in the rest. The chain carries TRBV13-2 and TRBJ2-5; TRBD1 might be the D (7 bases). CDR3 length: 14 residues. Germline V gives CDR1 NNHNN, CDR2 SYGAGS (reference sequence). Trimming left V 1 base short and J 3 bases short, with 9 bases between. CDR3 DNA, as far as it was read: TGTGCCAGCGGTGATCCAGGGGGGCAAGAC. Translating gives CASGDPGGQD. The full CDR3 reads CASGDPGGQDTQYF.

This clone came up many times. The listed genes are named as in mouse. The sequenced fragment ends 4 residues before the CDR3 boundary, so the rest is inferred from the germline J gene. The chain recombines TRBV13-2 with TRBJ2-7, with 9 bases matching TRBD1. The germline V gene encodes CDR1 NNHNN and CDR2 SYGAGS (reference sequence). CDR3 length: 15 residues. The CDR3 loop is CASGDAADRGYEQYF. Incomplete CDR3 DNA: TGTGCCAGCGGTGATGCCGCGGACAGGGGTTAT.

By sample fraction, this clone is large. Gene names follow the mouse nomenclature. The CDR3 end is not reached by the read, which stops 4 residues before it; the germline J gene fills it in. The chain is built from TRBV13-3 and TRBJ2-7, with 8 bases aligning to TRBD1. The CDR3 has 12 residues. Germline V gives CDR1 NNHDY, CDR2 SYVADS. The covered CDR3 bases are TGTGCCAGCAGTGAACAGGGGGAT. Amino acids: CASSEQGD. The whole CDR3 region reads CASSEQGDEQYF.

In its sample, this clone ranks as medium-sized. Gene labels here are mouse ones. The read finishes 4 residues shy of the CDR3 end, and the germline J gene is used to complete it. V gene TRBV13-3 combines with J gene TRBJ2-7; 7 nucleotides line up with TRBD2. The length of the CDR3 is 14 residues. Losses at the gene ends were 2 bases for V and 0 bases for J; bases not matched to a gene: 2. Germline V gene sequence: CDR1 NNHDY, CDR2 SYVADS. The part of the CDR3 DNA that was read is TGTGCCAGCAGTGACTGGGGGAGCTCCTAT. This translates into CASSDWGSSY. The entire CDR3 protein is CASSDWGSSYEQYF.

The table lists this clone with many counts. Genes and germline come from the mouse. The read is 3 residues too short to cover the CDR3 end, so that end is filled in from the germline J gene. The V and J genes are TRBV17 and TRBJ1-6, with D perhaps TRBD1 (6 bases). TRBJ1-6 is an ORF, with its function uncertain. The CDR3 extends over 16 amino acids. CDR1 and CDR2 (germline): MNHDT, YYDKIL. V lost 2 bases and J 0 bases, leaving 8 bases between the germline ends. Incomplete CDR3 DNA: TGTGCTAGCAGTAGACAGGGGAATTCCTATAATTCGCCC. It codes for CASSRQGNSYNSP. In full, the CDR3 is CASSRQGNSYNSPLYF.

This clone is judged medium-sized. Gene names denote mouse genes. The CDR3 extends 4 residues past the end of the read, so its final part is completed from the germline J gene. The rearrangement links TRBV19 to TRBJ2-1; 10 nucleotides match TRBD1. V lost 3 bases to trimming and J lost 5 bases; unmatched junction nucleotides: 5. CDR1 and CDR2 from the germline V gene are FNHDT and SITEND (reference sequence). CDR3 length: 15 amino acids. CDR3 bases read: TGTGCCAGCAGTACCCTCGGGACAGGGGATGCT. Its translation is CASSTLGTGDA. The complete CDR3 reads CASSTLGTGDAEQFF.

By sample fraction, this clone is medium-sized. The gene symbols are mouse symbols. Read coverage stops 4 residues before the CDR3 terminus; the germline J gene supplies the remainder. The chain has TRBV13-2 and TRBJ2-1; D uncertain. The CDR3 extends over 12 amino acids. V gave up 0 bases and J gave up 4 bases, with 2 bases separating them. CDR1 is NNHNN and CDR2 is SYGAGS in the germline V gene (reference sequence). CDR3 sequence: CASGDGYAEQFF. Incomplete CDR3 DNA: TGTGCCAGCGGTGATGGGTATGCT.

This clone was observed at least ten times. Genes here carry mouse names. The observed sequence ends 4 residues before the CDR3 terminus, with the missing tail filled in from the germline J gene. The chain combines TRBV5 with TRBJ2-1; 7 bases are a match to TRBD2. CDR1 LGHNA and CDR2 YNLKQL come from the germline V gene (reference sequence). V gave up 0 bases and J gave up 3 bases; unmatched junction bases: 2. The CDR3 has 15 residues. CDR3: CASSQEGGFYAEQFF. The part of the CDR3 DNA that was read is TGTGCCAGCAGCCAAGAGGGGGGGTTCTATGCT.

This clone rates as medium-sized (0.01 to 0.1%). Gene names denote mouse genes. The sequenced CDR3 bases are TGTGCCAGCAGCCAACAATCTTAT. Translated: CASSQQSY. In full, the CDR3 is CASSQQSYEQYF. This chain links TRBV5 with TRBJ2-7, with unresolved D. The read comes to an end 4 residues before the CDR3 does, leaving the germline J gene to fill in the end. CDR1 and CDR2 from the germline V gene are LGHNA and YNLKQL (reference sequence). This CDR3 is 12 amino acids long.

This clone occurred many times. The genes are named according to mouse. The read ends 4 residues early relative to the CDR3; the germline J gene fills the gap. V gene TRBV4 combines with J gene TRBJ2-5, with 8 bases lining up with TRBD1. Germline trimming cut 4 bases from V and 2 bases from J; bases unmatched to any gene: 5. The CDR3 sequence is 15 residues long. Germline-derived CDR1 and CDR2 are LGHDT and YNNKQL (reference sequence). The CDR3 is CASSLQGVPQDTQYF. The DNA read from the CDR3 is TGTGCCAGCAGCTTACAGGGGGTGCCCCAAGAC.

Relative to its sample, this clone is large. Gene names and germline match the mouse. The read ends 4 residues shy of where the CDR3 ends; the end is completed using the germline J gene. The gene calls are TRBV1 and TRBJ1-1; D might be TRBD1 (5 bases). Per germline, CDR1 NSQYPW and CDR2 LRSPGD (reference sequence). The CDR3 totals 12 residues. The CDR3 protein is CTCSPGGREVFF. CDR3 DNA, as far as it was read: TGCACCTGCAGTCCTGGGGGGAGA. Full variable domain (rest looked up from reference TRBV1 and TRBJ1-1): VTLLEQNPRWRLVPRGQAVNLRCILKNSQYPWMSWYQQDLQKQLQWLFTLRSPGDKEVKSLPGADYLATRVTDTELRLQVANMSQGRTLYCTCSPGGREVFFGKGTRLTVV.

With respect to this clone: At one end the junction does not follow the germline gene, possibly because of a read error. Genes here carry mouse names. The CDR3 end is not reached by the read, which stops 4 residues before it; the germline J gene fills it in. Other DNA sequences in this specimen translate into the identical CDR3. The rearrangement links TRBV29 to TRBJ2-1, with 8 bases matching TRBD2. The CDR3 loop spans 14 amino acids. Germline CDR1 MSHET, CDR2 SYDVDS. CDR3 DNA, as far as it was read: TGTGCCAGCAGTTTACTGGGGGACTATGCT. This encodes CASSLLGDYA. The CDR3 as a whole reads CASSLLGDYAEQFF.

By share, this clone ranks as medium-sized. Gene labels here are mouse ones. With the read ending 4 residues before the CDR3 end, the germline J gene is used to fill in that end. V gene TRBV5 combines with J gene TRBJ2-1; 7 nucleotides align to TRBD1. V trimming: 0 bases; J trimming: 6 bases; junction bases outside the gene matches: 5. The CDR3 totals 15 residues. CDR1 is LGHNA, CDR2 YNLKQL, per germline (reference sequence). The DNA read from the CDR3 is TGTGCCAGCAGCCAAGATGGGCAGGGGGTTGCT. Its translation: CASSQDGQGVA. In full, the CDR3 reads CASSQDGQGVAEQFF.

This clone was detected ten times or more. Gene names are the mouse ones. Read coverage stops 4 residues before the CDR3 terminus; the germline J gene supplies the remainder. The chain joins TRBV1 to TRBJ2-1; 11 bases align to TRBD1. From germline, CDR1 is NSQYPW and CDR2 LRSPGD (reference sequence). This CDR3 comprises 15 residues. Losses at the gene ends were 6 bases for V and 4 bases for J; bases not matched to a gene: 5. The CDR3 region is CTCSTGTGGYAEQFF. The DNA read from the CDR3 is TGCACCTGCAGCACTGGGACAGGGGGATATGCT.

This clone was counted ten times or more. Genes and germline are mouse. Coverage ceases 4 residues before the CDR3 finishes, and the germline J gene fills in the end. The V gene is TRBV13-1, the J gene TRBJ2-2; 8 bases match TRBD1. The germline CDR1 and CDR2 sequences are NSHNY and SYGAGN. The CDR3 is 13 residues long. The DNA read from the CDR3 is TGTGCCAGCAGTCTGGACAGGGTCGGG. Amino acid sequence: CASSLDRVG. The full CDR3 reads CASSLDRVGQLYF.

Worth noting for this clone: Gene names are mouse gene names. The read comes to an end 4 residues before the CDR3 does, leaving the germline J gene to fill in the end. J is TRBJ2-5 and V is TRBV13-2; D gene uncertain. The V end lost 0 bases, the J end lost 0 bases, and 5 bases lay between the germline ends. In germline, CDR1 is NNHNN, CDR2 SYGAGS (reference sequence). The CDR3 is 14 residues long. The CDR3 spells CASGDVQNQDTQYF. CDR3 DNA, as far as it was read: TGTGCCAGCGGTGATGTCCAGAACCAAGAC.

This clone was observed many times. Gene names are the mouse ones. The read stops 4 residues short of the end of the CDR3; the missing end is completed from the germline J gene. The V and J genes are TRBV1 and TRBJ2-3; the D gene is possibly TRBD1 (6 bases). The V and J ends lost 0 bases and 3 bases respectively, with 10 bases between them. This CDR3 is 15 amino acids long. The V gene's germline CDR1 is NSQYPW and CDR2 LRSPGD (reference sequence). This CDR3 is CTCSADAGEAETLYF. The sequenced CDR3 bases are TGCACCTGCAGTGCAGATGCAGGGGAGGCAGAA.

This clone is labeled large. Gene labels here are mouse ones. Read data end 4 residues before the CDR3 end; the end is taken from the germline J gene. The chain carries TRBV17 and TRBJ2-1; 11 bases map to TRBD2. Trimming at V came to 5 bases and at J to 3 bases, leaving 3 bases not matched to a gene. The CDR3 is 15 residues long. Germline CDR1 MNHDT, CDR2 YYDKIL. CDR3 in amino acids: CASSVDWGGYAEQFF. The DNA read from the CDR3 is TGTGCTAGCAGTGTCGACTGGGGGGGCTATGCT.

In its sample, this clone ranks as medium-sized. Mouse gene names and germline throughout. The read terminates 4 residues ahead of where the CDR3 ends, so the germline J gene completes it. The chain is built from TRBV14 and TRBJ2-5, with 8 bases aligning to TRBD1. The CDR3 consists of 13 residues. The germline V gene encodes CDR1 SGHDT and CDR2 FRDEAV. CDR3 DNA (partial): TGTGCCAGCAGTCGACAGGGGAGAGAC. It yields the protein CASSRQGRD. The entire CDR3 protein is CASSRQGRDTQYF.

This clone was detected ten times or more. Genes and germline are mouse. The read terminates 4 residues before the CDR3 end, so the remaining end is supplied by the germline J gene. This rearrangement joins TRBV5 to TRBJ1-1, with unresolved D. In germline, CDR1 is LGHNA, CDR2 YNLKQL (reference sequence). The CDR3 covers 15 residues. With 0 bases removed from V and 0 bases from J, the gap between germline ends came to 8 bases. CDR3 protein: CASSQDQVANTEVFF. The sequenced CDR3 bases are TGTGCCAGCAGCCAAGACCAGGTTGCAAACACA.

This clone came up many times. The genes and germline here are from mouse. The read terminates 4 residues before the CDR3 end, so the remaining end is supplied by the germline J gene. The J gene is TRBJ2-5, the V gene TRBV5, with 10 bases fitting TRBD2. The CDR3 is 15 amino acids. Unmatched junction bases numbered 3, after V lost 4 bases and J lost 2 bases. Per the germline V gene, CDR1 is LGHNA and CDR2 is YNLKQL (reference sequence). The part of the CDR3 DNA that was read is TGTGCCAGCAGCCCCCGGGACTGGGGCCAAGAC. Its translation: CASSPRDWGQD. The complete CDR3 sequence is CASSPRDWGQDTQYF.

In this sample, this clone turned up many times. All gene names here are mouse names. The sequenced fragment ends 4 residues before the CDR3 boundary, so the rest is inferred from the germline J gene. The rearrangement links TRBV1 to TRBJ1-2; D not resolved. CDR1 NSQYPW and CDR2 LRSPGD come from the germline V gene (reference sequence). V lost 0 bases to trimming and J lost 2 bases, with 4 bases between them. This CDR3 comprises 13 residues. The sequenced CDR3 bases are TGCACCTGCAGTGCAGATGGGAACTCC. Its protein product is CTCSADGNS. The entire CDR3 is CTCSADGNSDYTF.

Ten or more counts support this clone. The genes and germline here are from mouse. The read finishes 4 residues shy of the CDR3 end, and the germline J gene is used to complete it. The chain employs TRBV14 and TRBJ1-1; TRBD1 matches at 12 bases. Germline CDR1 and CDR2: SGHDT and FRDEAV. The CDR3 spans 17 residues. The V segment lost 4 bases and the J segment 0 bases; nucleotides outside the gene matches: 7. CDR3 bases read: TGTGCCAGCAGTCCCGGGACAGGGGGCATTGCAAACACA. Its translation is CASSPGTGGIANT. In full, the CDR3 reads CASSPGTGGIANTEVFF.

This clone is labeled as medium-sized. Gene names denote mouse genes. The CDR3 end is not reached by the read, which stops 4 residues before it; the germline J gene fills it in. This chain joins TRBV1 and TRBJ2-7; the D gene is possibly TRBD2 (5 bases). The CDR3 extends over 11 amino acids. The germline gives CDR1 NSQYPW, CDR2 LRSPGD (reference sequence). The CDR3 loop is CTCRDSYEQYF. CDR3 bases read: TGCACCTGCAGGGACTCTTAT.

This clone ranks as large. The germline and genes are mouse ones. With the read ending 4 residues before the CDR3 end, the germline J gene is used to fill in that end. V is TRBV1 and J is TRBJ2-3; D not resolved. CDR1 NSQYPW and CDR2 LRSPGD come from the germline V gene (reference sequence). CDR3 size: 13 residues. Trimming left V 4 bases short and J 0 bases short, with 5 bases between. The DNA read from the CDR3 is TGCACCTGCAGTGTTCTTAGTGCAGAA. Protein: CTCSVLSAE. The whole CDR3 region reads CTCSVLSAETLYF.

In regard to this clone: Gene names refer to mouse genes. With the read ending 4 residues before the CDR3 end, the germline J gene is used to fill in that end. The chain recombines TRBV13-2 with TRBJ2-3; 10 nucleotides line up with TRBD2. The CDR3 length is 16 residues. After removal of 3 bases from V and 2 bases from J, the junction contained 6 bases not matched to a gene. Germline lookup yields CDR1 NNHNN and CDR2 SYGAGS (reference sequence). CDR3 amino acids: CASGGLDWGAAETLYF. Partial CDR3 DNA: TGTGCCAGCGGTGGCCTTGACTGGGGGGCTGCAGAA.